Listed below are T cell receptor beta chains from one sample, sequenced in a study of shared clonotypes between healthy human individuals. Profiled with immunoSEQ multiplex PCR; TCRdb holds only in-frame clones, not every one. This sample has some 2,100,000 clones, with approximately 94% found just once. Sequencing was done on a sample of naive CD8+ T cells from PBMCs. These receptors were collected from a man aged 18 to 29 in good health. Some clones in this sample may be carry-over from other donors' samples. Each CDR3 is given without its conserved first and last residue. A D gene is named only where the DNA matches it firmly.

v_call d_call cdr3_aa
TRBV28 TRBD2 ASSLYSGDYNEQF
TRBV7-2 TRBD2 ASSESGSTYNEQF
TRBV29-1 - SVRTAIGNTIY
TRBV7-9 TRBD2 ASSLVAGGPYEQY
TRBV27 TRBD1 ASSLQGAREQY
TRBV5-4 TRBD2 ASSSPSGSYNEQF
TRBV10-3 - AISEPRAGEQY
TRBV4-1 TRBD2 ASSQEPAGDVAGEQF
TRBV2 - ASSVSYRTYEQY
TRBV25-1 - ASSDRGGGANVLT
TRBV4-1 - ASSGVRGPQH
TRBV7-9 TRBD1 ASSLDRVGNTIY
TRBV13 - ASSLGPQVEQY
TRBV28 - ASSPPWGGHEQY
TRBV18 - ASSTGPLMDEQY
TRBV28 - ASSTNQADHSNQPQH
TRBV6-5 - ASSQDGSSGNTIY
TRBV28 - ASNWRSEQF
TRBV18 TRBD1 ASSLDRALHEQY
TRBV19 - ASSFGQQLSNQPQH
TRBV29-1 TRBD1 SVRDRGQEKLF
TRBV2 TRBD2 ASGDWEGVIGELF
TRBV7-6 - ASSLGLRYNEQF
TRBV18 TRBD1 ASSPGQGMGYGYT
TRBV28 - ASSQYNEQF
TRBV7-3 - ASSSRGGTGELF
TRBV27 TRBD1 ASSPDRGDHAF
TRBV11-2 TRBD2 ASSLSSGSSYNEQF
TRBV9 - ASSVGDDYGYT
TRBV11-2 - ASSLGMGDQPQH
TRBV4-3 - ASSPSAEVNTEAF
TRBV29-1 - SVVAGVEYEQY
TRBV11-2 - ASSPDTLNNEQF
TRBV7-9 TRBD2 ASIQGLAGANEQF
TRBV7-8 - ASSSLAREQF
TRBV7-8 TRBD2 ASSRELAGGWETQY
TRBV4-3 TRBD1 ASSQGILRQGENTEAF
TRBV4-2 - ASSQTGTGNTIY
TRBV13 - ASSFELSWETQY
TRBV27 - ASSLSASYEQY
TRBV10-3 - AISDRQEETQY
TRBV7-9 - ASSLVGGNYGYT
TRBV9 - ASSEGAGTSYNEQF
TRBV4-1 - ASSLSRASMSGNTIY
TRBV29-1 TRBD2 SVEEVAGYEQY
TRBV7-2 - ASSLYPSPVPQQPQH
TRBV28 - ASRDRNTEAF
TRBV5-4 - ASSLEGMNTEAF
TRBV28 - ASSPQTDNYGYT
TRBV7-9 TRBD2 ASSLGLAGRRVDTQY